A selection of T cell receptor beta chains follows, all from one sample in a study of OX40 agonist ivuxolimab in advanced cancers. The method was immunoSEQ multiplex PCR; TCRdb's version includes in-frame clones alone and lacks a portion of them. The table includes more than 85,000 clones, over 85% detected once. This sample comprised CD4+ or CD8+ T cells sorted from blood, obtained in a trial of the OX40 agonist ivuxolimab. The receptors derive from an adult with an advanced solid tumor such as melanoma, head and neck, liver or kidney cancer. Both conserved end residues are part of each CDR3. Each record gives: J gene, D gene, clone size, V gene, CDR3 protein, CDR3 DNA. The D gene is left open where the match is weak. Not every row has a clone size; where given, it reads once, few, many or a size class.

TRBJ2-5	NA	NA	TRBV11-2	CASSLDIGRTRYTQYF	TGTGCCAGCAGCTTAGATATCGGACGGACGCGTTATACCCAGTACTTC
TRBJ1-5	NA	NA	TRBV19	CASSIVSGDQPQHF	TGTGCCAGTAGTATAGTTTCGGGGGATCAGCCCCAGCATTTT
TRBJ1-2	TRBD1	NA	TRBV4-2	CASSQTGTAKYGYTF	TGTGCCAGCAGCCAAACCGGGACAGCGAAATATGGCTACACCTTC
TRBJ1-1	NA	NA	TRBV19	CASSSQTQGDNTEAFF	TGTGCCAGTAGTTCCCAGACCCAAGGGGATAACACTGAAGCTTTCTTT
TRBJ2-2	TRBD1	few	TRBV28	CASSGTARLIGELFF	TGTGCCAGCAGTGGGACAGCCAGACTGATCGGGGAGCTGTTTTTT
TRBJ1-6	NA	NA	TRBV6-5	CASSLAQGRNSPLHF	TGTGCCAGCAGCCTCGCACAGGGCCGAAACTCACCCCTCCACTTT
TRBJ1-1	NA	NA	TRBV7-3	CASSRDMNTEAFF	TGTGCCAGCAGCCGAGATATGAACACTGAAGCTTTCTTT
TRBJ1-1	NA	NA	TRBV27	CASSLKRGSTWTPNTEAFF	TGTGCCAGCAGTTTAAAGAGGGGTTCAACGTGGACACCAAACACTGAAGCTTTCTTT
TRBJ2-7	TRBD2	NA	TRBV28	CASSPAGTSGRPYEQYF	TGTGCCAGCAGCCCGGCGGGGACTAGCGGGCGACCCTACGAGCAGTACTTC
TRBJ2-3	NA	NA	TRBV19	CASSPPSGFGDTQYF	TGTGCCAGTAGTCCCCCCAGCGGATTTGGAGATACGCAGTATTTT
TRBJ2-5	TRBD1	once	TRBV10-2	CASRTGGSETQYF	TGCGCCAGCAGGACAGGGGGCTCGGAGACCCAGTACTTC
TRBJ1-2	NA	NA	TRBV6-1	CASSELAGGYGYTF	TGTGCCAGCAGTGAACTAGCAGGCGGCTATGGCTACACCTTC
TRBJ1-1	NA	once	TRBV6-5	CASTRGGGEAFF	TGTGCCAGCACCCGTGGGGGCGGTGAAGCTTTCTTT
TRBJ1-2	NA	NA	TRBV7-2	CASSLSLGGPYGYTF	TGTGCCAGCAGCTTATCCCTGGGGGGGCCATATGGCTACACCTTC
TRBJ1-2	TRBD1	NA	TRBV25-1	CASSEVSRQGIPNYGYTF	TGTGCCAGCAGTGAAGTATCGAGACAGGGAATACCTAACTATGGCTACACCTTC
TRBJ2-5	TRBD1	NA	TRBV4-2	CASSQGDRAETQYF	TGTGCCAGCAGCCAAGGGGACAGGGCGGAGACCCAGTACTTC
TRBJ1-3	NA	NA	TRBV28	CASSSNGQFSGNTIYF	TGTGCCAGCAGTTCCAACGGACAGTTCTCTGGAAACACCATATATTTT
TRBJ2-2	NA	NA	TRBV6-5	CASSTRPKNTGELFF	TGTGCCAGCAGTACCCGACCCAAAAACACCGGGGAGCTGTTTTTT
TRBJ1-3	NA	once	TRBV6-5	CASSQGTTGNTIYF	TGTGCCAGCAGTCAAGGGACCACTGGAAACACCATATATTTT
TRBJ1-2	NA	few	TRBV19	CASSIDDGSANYGYTF	TGTGCCAGTAGTATAGATGACGGGTCTGCTAACTATGGCTACACCTTC
TRBJ2-3	NA	NA	TRBV19	CASTKRSSTDTQYF	TGTGCCAGTACTAAGCGGTCTAGCACAGATACGCAGTATTTT
TRBJ2-3	TRBD1	NA	TRBV5-6	CASSLGTVSTDTQYF	TGTGCCAGCAGCCTAGGGACAGTTAGCACAGATACGCAGTATTTT
TRBJ1-5	NA	NA	TRBV7-9	CASSLSPNQPQHF	TGTGCCAGCAGCTTATCTCCCAATCAGCCCCAGCATTTT
TRBJ2-1	NA	NA	TRBV7-6	CASSLVVGGPYNEQFF	TGTGCCAGCAGCTTAGTAGTGGGGGGGCCGTACAATGAGCAGTTCTTC
TRBJ2-3	TRBD2	NA	TRBV5-4	CASSLGLAGASDTQYF	TGTGCCAGCAGCCTGGGACTAGCGGGAGCGTCAGATACGCAGTATTTT
TRBJ1-2	TRBD1	NA	TRBV11-2	CASSSDRGRLGYTF	TGTGCCAGCAGCTCAGACAGGGGGCGGCTTGGCTACACCTTC
TRBJ2-7	TRBD1	NA	TRBV7-2	CASSLNRGADEQYF	TGTGCCAGCAGCTTAAACAGGGGAGCTGACGAGCAGTACTTC
TRBJ2-2	TRBD1	NA	TRBV29-1	CSSGGASGELFF	TGCAGCTCAGGGGGCGCTTCCGGGGAGCTGTTTTTT
TRBJ1-5	NA	NA	TRBV11-2	CASSLGGGLSQPQHF	TGTGCCAGCAGCTTAGGGGGCGGGTTAAGTCAGCCCCAGCATTTT
TRBJ2-1	NA	once	TRBV13	CASSFGQPNEQFF	TGTGCCAGCAGCTTTGGACAGCCCAATGAGCAGTTCTTC
TRBJ2-5	NA	NA	TRBV28	CASSLLRRRETQYF	TGTGCCAGCAGCCTACTTAGGAGGCGGGAGACCCAGTACTTC
TRBJ1-4	TRBD1	NA	TRBV30	CAWSSQGNEKLFF	TGTGCCTGGAGTTCACAGGGGAATGAAAAACTGTTTTTT
TRBJ1-1	NA	NA	TRBV30	CAWAKQGMNTEAFF	TGTGCCTGGGCGAAACAGGGAATGAACACTGAAGCTTTCTTT
TRBJ1-3	NA	few	TRBV29-1	CSVEFAGGNTIYF	TGCAGCGTTGAGTTTGCGGGAGGAAACACCATATATTTT
TRBJ1-5	NA	NA	TRBV7-2	CASSLDSNQPQHF	TGTGCCAGCAGCCTTGACAGCAATCAGCCCCAGCATTTT
TRBJ2-7	NA	NA	TRBV28	CASRVAGAYEQYF	TGTGCCAGCAGGGTAGCTGGAGCTTACGAGCAGTACTTC
TRBJ1-2	TRBD1	once	TRBV5-5	CASSSVGQYYGYTF	TGTGCCAGCAGCTCCGTGGGACAGTACTATGGCTACACCTTC
TRBJ1-2	NA	NA	TRBV19	CASNPGGPSHGYTF	TGTGCCAGTAACCCGGGAGGACCATCCCATGGCTACACCTTC
TRBJ1-3	NA	once	TRBV7-2	CASSLSTGDTIYF	TGTGCCAGCAGCCTCAGTACTGGGGACACCATATATTTT
TRBJ1-3	TRBD1	NA	TRBV7-2	CASSLTGGENTIYF	TGTGCCAGCAGCTTAACAGGGGGCGAAAACACCATATATTTT
TRBJ2-1	NA	NA	TRBV9	CASSWTAANNEQFF	TGTGCCAGCTCTTGGACTGCCGCCAACAATGAGCAGTTCTTC
TRBJ2-2	TRBD1	NA	TRBV30	CALQLIDRERELFF	TGTGCCTTACAGCTTATAGACAGGGAGCGGGAGCTGTTTTTT
TRBJ2-3	NA	NA	TRBV7-3	CASSPEGSSTDTQYF	TGTGCCAGCAGCCCCGAAGGGTCAAGCACAGATACGCAGTATTTT
TRBJ2-1	TRBD2	NA	TRBV30	CAWSGLAGNEQFF	TGTGCCTGGTCCGGACTAGCGGGCAATGAGCAGTTCTTC
TRBJ2-5	NA	NA	TRBV27	CASSLEARSRETQYF	TGTGCCAGCAGTTTAGAGGCACGAAGCCGAGAGACCCAGTACTTC
TRBJ2-3	NA	NA	TRBV19	CASSISRYTDTQYF	TGTGCCAGTAGTATAAGTAGATACACAGATACGCAGTATTTT
TRBJ2-5	NA	once	TRBV5-5	CASSLEWGVEETQYF	TGTGCCAGCAGCTTGGAGTGGGGGGTAGAAGAGACCCAGTACTTC
TRBJ2-6	TRBD1	NA	TRBV19	CASSIKGQGLSGANVLTF	TGTGCCAGTAGTATAAAGGGACAGGGCCTCTCTGGGGCCAACGTCCTGACTTTC